This is a list of T cell receptor beta chains from one sample in a study of T-cell memory formation after mild COVID-19. Using its own MiXCR run on the 5' RACE reads, TCRdb lists one record per CDR3 protein. Of approximately 440,000 distinct CDR3 sequences listed, 20% are singletons. The specimen sequenced was PBMCs or a T cell subset sorted from them (not recorded which). The receptor set was obtained from an adult woman who had mild COVID-19 (a few samples of this study predate the infection). Cell type and time point are not known. CDR3s include the opening cysteine and the closing phenylalanine or tryptophan. Fields, in order: J gene, clone size, V gene, D gene, CDR3 DNA, CDR3 protein. A D gene is named only where the DNA matches it firmly. The size field is filled for only some rows; it gives once, few, many or a size class.

J: TRBJ2-3
size: few
V: TRBV7-9
D: .
DNA: TGTGCCAGCAGCTCCGGGAACACAGATACGCAGTATTTT
CDR3: CASSSGNTDTQYF

J: TRBJ2-2
size: many
V: TRBV20-1
D: .
DNA: TGCAGTGCTAGAGACCCGGGACCCAAGGGGGAGCTGTTTTTT
CDR3: CSARDPGPKGELFF

J: TRBJ2-7
size: .
V: TRBV11-2
D: TRBD2
DNA: TGTGCCAGCAGCGTTAGCGGGCCCCCCTACGAGCAGTACTTC
CDR3: CASSVSGPPYEQYF

J: TRBJ2-5
size: many
V: TRBV12-3/TRBV12-4
D: .
DNA: TGTGCCAGCAGATTCCTGGAGACCCAGTACTTC
CDR3: CASRFLETQYF

J: TRBJ2-5
size: .
V: TRBV24-1
D: TRBD2
DNA: TGTGCCACCAGTGACCCAGGACTAGCGGATAATGAAGAGACCCAGTACTTC
CDR3: CATSDPGLADNEETQYF

J: TRBJ2-1
size: few
V: TRBV27
D: .
DNA: TGTGCCAGCAGTTTATGGTCCAGCCAGGACGGGAATGAGCAGTTCTTC
CDR3: CASSLWSSQDGNEQFF

J: TRBJ2-7
size: .
V: TRBV20-1
D: .
DNA: TGCAGTGCTAGAGAGCCCGGGCTACCCTACGAGCAGTACTTC
CDR3: CSAREPGLPYEQYF

J: TRBJ2-2
size: few
V: TRBV3-1
D: .
DNA: TGTGCCAGCGCGCAGGGGTTCGACACCGGGGAGCTGTTTTTT
CDR3: CASAQGFDTGELFF

J: TRBJ2-7
size: .
V: TRBV2
D: .
DNA: TGTGCCAGCAGTGCTACAGGGTTAAGGCAGTACTTC
CDR3: CASSATGLRQYF

J: TRBJ1-3
size: .
V: TRBV3-1
D: .
DNA: TGTGCCAGCAGCCAAGGCCTACACTCTGGAAACACCATATATTTT
CDR3: CASSQGLHSGNTIYF

J: TRBJ2-2
size: few
V: TRBV9
D: .
DNA: TGTGCCAGCAGCCCCCCCGGAGTTTACACCGGGGAGCTGTTTTTT
CDR3: CASSPPGVYTGELFF

J: TRBJ1-4
size: many
V: TRBV6-5
D: .
DNA: TGCGCCAGCAGCTACTCAGGGGCAACTAATGAAAAACTGTTTTTT
CDR3: CASSYSGATNEKLFF

J: TRBJ2-5
size: few
V: TRBV7-6
D: .
DNA: TGTGCCAGCAGCCATTCGACAGTACAAGAGACCCAGTACTTC
CDR3: CASSHSTVQETQYF

J: TRBJ2-7
size: few
V: TRBV29-1
D: TRBD2
DNA: TGCAGCGTGCTGGGGGGGGGCTCCTACGAGCAGTACTTC
CDR3: CSVLGGGSYEQYF

J: TRBJ2-7
size: .
V: TRBV7-9
D: .
DNA: TGTGCCAGCAGCGGCCCCGCAGCTTCGGACGAGCAGTACTTC
CDR3: CASSGPAASDEQYF

J: TRBJ2-2
size: .
V: TRBV7-8
D: TRBD2
DNA: TGTGCCAGCAGTTCCTGGACTAGCGGGGGGACCGGGGAGCTGTTTTTT
CDR3: CASSSWTSGGTGELFF

J: TRBJ2-7
size: .
V: TRBV12-3/TRBV12-4
D: .
DNA: TGTGCCAGCAGTTTAGGCCTCAGGGCCCTGACGCGCCACGAGCAGTACTTC
CDR3: CASSLGLRALTRHEQYF

J: TRBJ2-4
size: .
V: TRBV9
D: .
DNA: .
CDR3: CASSPPFASLDKNIQYF

J: TRBJ2-5
size: few
V: TRBV7-9
D: TRBD1
DNA: TGTGCCAGCAGCCAATCGGACAGGGCCGAGACCCAGTACTTC
CDR3: CASSQSDRAETQYF

J: TRBJ1-5
size: few
V: TRBV15
D: TRBD1
DNA: TGTGCCACCAGCAGAGAGGGGACAGGGTATCAGCCCCAGCATTTT
CDR3: CATSREGTGYQPQHF

J: TRBJ2-7
size: .
V: TRBV4-2
D: .
DNA: TGTGCCAGCAGCCAAGTGGGCGGGGACTTCTCCTACGAGCAGTACTTC
CDR3: CASSQVGGDFSYEQYF

J: TRBJ2-7
size: few
V: TRBV12-3/TRBV12-4
D: .
DNA: TGTGCCAGCAGAGGAACGGGACGGGCTACCTACGAGCAGTACTTC
CDR3: CASRGTGRATYEQYF

J: TRBJ2-3
size: .
V: TRBV7-2
D: TRBD2
DNA: TGTGCCAGCAGCTTATCTAGCGGGAGCAGAGCAGATACGCAGTATTTT
CDR3: CASSLSSGSRADTQYF

J: TRBJ1-6
size: medium-sized
V: TRBV5-1
D: .
DNA: TGCGCCAGCAGCTTTGGTCCACCCCGAGACTCCTATAATTCACCCCTCCACTTT
CDR3: CASSFGPPRDSYNSPLHF

J: TRBJ1-1
size: .
V: TRBV7-2
D: .
DNA: TGTGCCAGCAGCCCGAAAACTGAAGCTTTCTTT
CDR3: CASSPKTEAFF

J: TRBJ2-2
size: .
V: TRBV7-3
D: .
DNA: TGTGCCAGCAGCTTCGCCGGGTTCTCCGGGGAGCTGTTTTTT
CDR3: CASSFAGFSGELFF

J: TRBJ2-7
size: few
V: TRBV20-1
D: .
DNA: TGCAGTGCTAGAGGAGGCGGTCTCTACGAGCAGTACTTC
CDR3: CSARGGGLYEQYF

J: TRBJ1-1
size: .
V: TRBV29-1
D: .
DNA: TGCAGCGCTGCAGTGGCCACTGAAGCTTTCTTT
CDR3: CSAAVATEAFF

J: TRBJ2-5
size: once
V: TRBV29-1
D: TRBD2
DNA: TGCAGCGTCGAGCTAGCGGGGGGTGGAGAGACCCAGTACTTC
CDR3: CSVELAGGGETQYF

J: TRBJ1-6
size: .
V: TRBV2
D: TRBD1
DNA: TGTGCCAGCTACCTCGACAGGGCAAGCTCCTATAATTCACCCCTCCACTTT
CDR3: CASYLDRASSYNSPLHF

J: TRBJ2-3
size: few
V: TRBV25-1
D: TRBD1
DNA: TGTGCCAGCAGTGAACGAATGGGGACAAGGGGGCAAACTTCTAGCACAGATACGCAGTATTTT
CDR3: CASSERMGTRGQTSSTDTQYF

J: TRBJ1-4
size: .
V: TRBV5-6
D: TRBD1
DNA: TGTGCCAGCAGGCCACAGGGGTCTGATGAAAAACTGTTTTTT
CDR3: CASRPQGSDEKLFF

J: TRBJ2-7
size: .
V: TRBV29-1
D: .
DNA: TGCAGCGTTGAACAAATTACAGGGACCTACGAGCAGTACTTC
CDR3: CSVEQITGTYEQYF

J: TRBJ1-2
size: .
V: TRBV29-1
D: TRBD1
DNA: TGCAGCGGAATTACAGGGGTCTATGGCTACACCTTC
CDR3: CSGITGVYGYTF

J: TRBJ2-7
size: .
V: TRBV6-5
D: .
DNA: TGTGCCAGCAGACAAGGACCCTACGAGCAGTACTTC
CDR3: CASRQGPYEQYF

J: TRBJ2-7
size: many
V: TRBV4-3
D: .
DNA: TGCGCCAGCAGCCAAGATACTACACCCGCCTCCTACGAGCAGTACTTC
CDR3: CASSQDTTPASYEQYF

J: TRBJ2-7
size: .
V: TRBV7-9
D: .
DNA: TGTGCCAGCAGCCCCCGACAACCTTCCTACGAGCAGTACTTC
CDR3: CASSPRQPSYEQYF

J: TRBJ1-6
size: .
V: TRBV9
D: .
DNA: TGTGCCAGCAGCCGAGGTTGGTCACCCCTCCACTTT
CDR3: CASSRGWSPLHF

J: TRBJ1-3
size: .
V: TRBV9
D: .
DNA: TGTGCCAGCAGCGAACAGGGCGTTACTGGAAACACCATATATTTT
CDR3: CASSEQGVTGNTIYF

J: TRBJ2-5
size: few
V: TRBV24-1
D: .
DNA: TGTGCCAGTTCATTTCTCCGGGAGACCCAGTACTTC
CDR3: CASSFLRETQYF

J: TRBJ1-1
size: .
V: TRBV3-1
D: TRBD1
DNA: TGTGCCAGCAGCTCACTGGGACAGATGAACACTGAAGCTTTCTTT
CDR3: CASSSLGQMNTEAFF

J: TRBJ1-1
size: few
V: TRBV5-1
D: .
DNA: TGCGCCAGCAGCACTCCAAAACAGGGCACTGAAGCTTTCTTT
CDR3: CASSTPKQGTEAFF

J: TRBJ2-1
size: .
V: TRBV25-1
D: .
DNA: TGTGCCAGCACTTCATCGGGGGAGCAGTTCTTC
CDR3: CASTSSGEQFF

J: TRBJ2-7
size: .
V: TRBV27
D: .
DNA: TGTGCCAGCAGGATCGGTCGGGGCGAGCAGTACTTC
CDR3: CASRIGRGEQYF

J: TRBJ2-1
size: .
V: TRBV5-1
D: .
DNA: TGCGCCAGCAGCTTGGGAGGCGGAGAGAATGAGCAGTTCTTC
CDR3: CASSLGGGENEQFF

J: TRBJ2-5
size: many
V: TRBV6-5
D: .
DNA: TGTGCCAGCAGTTGGCGGGGCCAAGAGACCCAGTACTTC
CDR3: CASSWRGQETQYF

J: TRBJ1-2
size: once
V: TRBV5-1
D: .
DNA: TGCGCCAGCAGCTTGACAGGGTGGTCTGTCTATGGCTACACCTTC
CDR3: CASSLTGWSVYGYTF

J: TRBJ2-2
size: few
V: TRBV24-1
D: TRBD1
DNA: TGTGCCACCAGTGACAGGGACAGCGCCGGGGAGCTGTTTTTT
CDR3: CATSDRDSAGELFF

J: TRBJ1-4
size: .
V: TRBV12-3/TRBV12-4
D: .
DNA: TGTGCCAGCAGTTTGTCTGGGGGGTTATATGAAAAACTGTTTTTT
CDR3: CASSLSGGLYEKLFF

J: TRBJ2-7
size: .
V: TRBV20-1
D: .
DNA: TGCAGTGCTAACGCTCAGGGACCCTACGAGCAGTACTTC
CDR3: CSANAQGPYEQYF

J: TRBJ1-1
size: .
V: TRBV5-1
D: TRBD1
DNA: TGCGCCAGCAGCTTGGTAATGGGACAGGGGGCTACTGAAGCTTTCTTT
CDR3: CASSLVMGQGATEAFF

J: TRBJ2-1
size: .
V: TRBV7-2
D: TRBD2
DNA: TGTGCCAGCAGGGAGTCGGCGGGGGGTTACAATGAGCAGTTCTTC
CDR3: CASRESAGGYNEQFF